This entry concerns a single T cell receptor (beta chain). The CDR3 loop spans 18 amino acids. Germline assignment: CDR1 MDHEN and CDR2 SYDVKM. Trimming took off 6 bases at V and 0 bases at J, with 23 bases between the two ends. The donors were healthy bone marrow donors. This entry comes from a study of cytomegalovirus exposure and HLA in healthy donors. This PCR relied on a set of 60 Vbeta primers and 13 Jbeta primers. Sequenced by immunoSEQ multiplex PCR; TCRdb stores in-frame clones only, minus some. The table lists 150,000 to 200,000 clones, over 60% of them singletons. J is TRBJ2-5 and V is TRBV28; tentative D call: TRBD2 (5 bases). The sequencing input was PBMCs. This TCR came from a woman aged 45-60 years in good health and CMV-seropositive. The CDR3 loop is CASRPTPLDGMYQETQYF. In DNA form, the CDR3 reads TGTGCCAGCAGACCAACCCCTCTTGACGGGATGTACCAAGAGACCCAGTACTTC.